A single TCR beta chain is shown here with its context. In the authors' workflow: It was from reference gene primer amplification that nucleated cell counts were estimated. The assay was immunoSEQ multiplex PCR, and TCRdb's table has in-frame clones only and misses some. V, J and clone size are taken as reported in that table, and D and trimming were inferred from the DNA itself. Found here are about 73,000 clones, over 80% of them singletons; the top ten hold over 2%. These data originate in a study of blood T cell repertoires in COVID-19. Background on the study: Samples came from the United States, Italy and Spain, spanning acute and convalescent COVID-19.

CDR1 MNHNS and CDR2 SASEGT come from the germline V gene. This CDR3 comprises 15 residues. Unmatched junction bases numbered 8, after V lost 3 bases and J lost 8 bases. Sequencing was done on a sample of peripheral blood. The chain joins TRBV6-1 to TRBJ2-2, with TRBD1 matching 8 bases. The clonotype was recovered from a man at least 80 years old with active or convalescent COVID-19. DNA for the CDR3: TGTGCCAGCAGTGATATGGCCAGGGGGCGTGGGGAGCTGTTTTTT. Its protein is CASSDMARGRGELFF.